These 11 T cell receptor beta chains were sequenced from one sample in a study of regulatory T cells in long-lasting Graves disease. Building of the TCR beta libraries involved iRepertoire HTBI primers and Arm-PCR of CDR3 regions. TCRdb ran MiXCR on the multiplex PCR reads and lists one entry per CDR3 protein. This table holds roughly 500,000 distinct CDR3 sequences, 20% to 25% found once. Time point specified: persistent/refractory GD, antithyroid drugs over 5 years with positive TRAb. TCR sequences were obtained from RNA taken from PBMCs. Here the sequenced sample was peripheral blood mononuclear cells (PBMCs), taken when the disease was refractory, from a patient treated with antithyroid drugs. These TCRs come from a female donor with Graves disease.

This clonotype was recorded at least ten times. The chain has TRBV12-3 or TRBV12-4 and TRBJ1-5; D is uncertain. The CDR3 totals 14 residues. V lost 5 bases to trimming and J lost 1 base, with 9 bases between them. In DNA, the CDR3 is TGTGCCAGCAGTATGGGCGGCAGCAATCAGCCCCAGCATTTT. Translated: CASSMGGSNQPQHF.

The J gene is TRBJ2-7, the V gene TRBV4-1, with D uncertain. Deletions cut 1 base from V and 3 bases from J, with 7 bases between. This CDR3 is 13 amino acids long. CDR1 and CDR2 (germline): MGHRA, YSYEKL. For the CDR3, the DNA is TGCGCCAGCAGCCAAGTTTTCGGCTACGAGCAGTACTTC. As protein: CASSQVFGYEQYF.

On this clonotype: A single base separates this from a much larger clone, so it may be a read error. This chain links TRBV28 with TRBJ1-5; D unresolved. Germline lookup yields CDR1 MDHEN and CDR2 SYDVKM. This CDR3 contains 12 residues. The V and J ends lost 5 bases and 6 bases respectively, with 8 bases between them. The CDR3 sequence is CASSLKSQPQHF. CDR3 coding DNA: TGTGCCAGCAGTCTTAAGAGTCAGCCCCAGCATTTT.

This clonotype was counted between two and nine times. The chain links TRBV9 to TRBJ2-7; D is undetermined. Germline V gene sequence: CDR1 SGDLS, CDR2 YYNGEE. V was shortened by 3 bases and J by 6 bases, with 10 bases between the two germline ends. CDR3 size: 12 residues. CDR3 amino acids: CASSASASEQYF. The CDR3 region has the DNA TGTGCCAGCAGCGCAAGCGCTAGCGAGCAGTACTTC.

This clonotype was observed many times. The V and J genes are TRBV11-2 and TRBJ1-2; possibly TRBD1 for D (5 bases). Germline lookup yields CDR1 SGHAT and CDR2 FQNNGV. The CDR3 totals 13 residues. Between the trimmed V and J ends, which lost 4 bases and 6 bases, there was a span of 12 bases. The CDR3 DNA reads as TGTGCCAGCAGCTCCCTGGGGGGGAATGGCTACACCTTC. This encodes CASSSLGGNGYTF.

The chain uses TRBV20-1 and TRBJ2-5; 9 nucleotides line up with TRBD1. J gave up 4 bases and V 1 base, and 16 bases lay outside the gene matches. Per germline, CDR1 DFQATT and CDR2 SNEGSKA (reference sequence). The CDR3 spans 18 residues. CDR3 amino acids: CSARGGQHRGRFGETQYF. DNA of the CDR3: TGCAGTGCTAGAGGGGGGCAACACAGGGGGCGCTTTGGAGAGACCCAGTACTTC.

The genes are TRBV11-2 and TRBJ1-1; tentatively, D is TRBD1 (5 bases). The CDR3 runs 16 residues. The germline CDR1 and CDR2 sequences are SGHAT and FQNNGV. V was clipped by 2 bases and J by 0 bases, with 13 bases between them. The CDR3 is CASSLSGQGLNTEAFF. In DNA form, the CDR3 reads TGTGCCAGCAGCTTAAGTGGCCAGGGCCTGAACACTGAAGCTTTCTTT.

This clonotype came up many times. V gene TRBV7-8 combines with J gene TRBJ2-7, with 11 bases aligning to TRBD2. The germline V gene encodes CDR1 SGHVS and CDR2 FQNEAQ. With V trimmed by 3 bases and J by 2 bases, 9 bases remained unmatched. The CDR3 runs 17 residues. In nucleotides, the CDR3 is TGTGCCAGCAGCTTCGAACTAGCGGGAGAGTTCCCCTACGAGCAGTACTTC. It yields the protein CASSFELAGEFPYEQYF.

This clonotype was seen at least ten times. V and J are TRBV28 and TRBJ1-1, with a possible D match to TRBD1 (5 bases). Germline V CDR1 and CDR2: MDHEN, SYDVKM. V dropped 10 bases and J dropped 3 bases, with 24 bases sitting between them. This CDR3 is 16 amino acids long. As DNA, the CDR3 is TGTGCCACCCTTTCCCCCCTCGGACGGGGCCACACTGAAGCTTTCTTT. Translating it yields CATLSPLGRGHTEAFF. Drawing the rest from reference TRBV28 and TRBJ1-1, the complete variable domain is DVKVTQSSRYLVKRTGEKVFLECVQDMDHENMFWYRQDPGLGLRLIYFSYDVKMKEKGDIPEGYSVSREKKERFSLILESASTNQTSMYLCATLSPLGRGHTEAFFGQGTRLTVV.

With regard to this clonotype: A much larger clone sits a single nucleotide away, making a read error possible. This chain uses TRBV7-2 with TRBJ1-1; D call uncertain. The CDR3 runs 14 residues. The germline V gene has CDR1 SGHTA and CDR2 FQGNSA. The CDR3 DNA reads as TGTGCCGGCAGCTTGGGGTACAGGAACACTGAAGCTTTCTTT. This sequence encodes CAGSLGYRNTEAFF.

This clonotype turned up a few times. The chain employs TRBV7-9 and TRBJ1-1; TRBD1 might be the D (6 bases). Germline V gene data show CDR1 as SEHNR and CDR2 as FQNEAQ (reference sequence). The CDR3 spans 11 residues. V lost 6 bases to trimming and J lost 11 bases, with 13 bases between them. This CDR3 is CASRGGRDAFF. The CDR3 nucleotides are TGTGCCAGCAGGGGGGGGCGGGATGCTTTCTTT. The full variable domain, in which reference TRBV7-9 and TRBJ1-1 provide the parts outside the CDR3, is DTGVSQNPRHKITKRGQNVTFRCDPISEHNRLYWYRQTLGQGPEFLTYFQNEAQLEKSRLLSDRFSAERPKGSFSTLEIQRTEQGDSAMYLCASRGGRDAFFGQGTRLTVV.